What follows are 26 T cell receptor beta chains derived from one specimen sequenced in a study of T cells expressing NK-cell markers (dated by TCRdb to the early 2020s). Library preparation was by 5' RACE. The run used an Illumina HiSeq 2000. TCRdb reanalyzed the reads, keeping one entry per CDR3 protein sequence and omitting DNA. This sample's table contains about 460,000 distinct CDR3 sequences. The ten largest clones capture approximately 1.5% of the sample. The sample was blood T cells: a sorted CD56 or NKG2C T cell subset, CD4+ or CD8+ T cells, or bulk PBMC T cells (not recorded which). The receptors shown here come from a woman between 50 and 59 years old in good health. Donor details come from another sample of the same person, matched by shared clones.

The CDR3 sequence: CASSLGGLYIEQFF. The V gene is TRBV7-2, the J gene TRBJ2-1; TCRdb designates TRBD2, a call that cannot be tested without DNA. Germline V gives CDR1 SGHTA, CDR2 FQGNSA. The CDR3 length is 14 residues.

The rearrangement links TRBV3-1 to TRBJ2-1; TCRdb lists TRBD1, though no DNA is available to test this call. Per germline, CDR1 LGHDT and CDR2 YNNKEL (reference sequence). The CDR3 spans 15 residues. This CDR3 is CASSQGAGWYNEQFF.

The rearrangement joins TRBV2 to TRBJ2-1; TCRdb's D call of TRBD2 is untestable without DNA. The germline gives CDR1 SNHLY, CDR2 FYNNEI. The CDR3 runs 15 residues. CDR3 sequence: CASDPSGSATSEQFF.

J is TRBJ2-2 and V is TRBV5-8; the D call of TRBD1 rests on TCRdb alone, since no DNA is present to check it. This CDR3 contains 13 residues. Germline V gene sequence: CDR1 SGHTS, CDR2 YDEGEE. The CDR3 protein is CASSLRATGELFF.

The J gene is TRBJ2-5, the V gene TRBV23-1. TRBV23-1 is labeled an ORF, and its function is uncertain. The CDR3 is 14 residues long. The CDR3 sequence: CASSQSEVAGTQYF.

V and J are TRBV5-1 and TRBJ2-1; TCRdb returns TRBD2, unconfirmable since there is no DNA. Germline values: CDR1 SGHRS, CDR2 YFSETQ. The CDR3 is 18 amino acids. CDR3 in amino acids: CASSPGLAGGPVYNEQFF.

V is TRBV5-1 and J is TRBJ2-2; TCRdb calls TRBD1, which cannot be checked without DNA. This CDR3 is built from 16 residues. Germline CDR1 is SGHRS and CDR2 is YFSETQ. The CDR3 region is CASSPVGGRVTGELFF.

This CDR3 is CSVEPSGSHEQYF. The rearrangement links TRBV29-1 to TRBJ2-7; the TCRdb D gene call, TRBD2, has no DNA to confirm it. Per the germline V gene, CDR1 is SQVTM and CDR2 is ANQGSEA. The CDR3 runs to 13 residues.

J is TRBJ1-5 and V is TRBV5-5. The germline gives CDR1 SGHKS, CDR2 YYEKEE (reference sequence). The CDR3 totals 15 residues. The CDR3 protein is CASSWEGIGNQPQHF.

The chain has TRBV12-3 or TRBV12-4 and TRBJ2-1; the TCRdb D gene call, TRBD2, has no DNA to confirm it. The CDR3 consists of 16 residues. The CDR3 spells CASSSTSGLSYNEQFF.

The genes are TRBV21-1 and TRBJ2-4; TCRdb designates TRBD2, a call that cannot be tested without DNA. TRBV21-1 is termed a pseudogene. This CDR3 region has 17 residues. The CDR3 is CASSSGMGGFDKNIQYF.

V is TRBV9 and J is TRBJ2-1; absent DNA, TCRdb's TRBD2 call cannot be checked. CDR3 length: 15 residues. Germline V gene sequence: CDR1 SGDLS, CDR2 YYNGEE. CDR3 region: CASSGIAGIGNEQFF. The variable domain in full, with the rest retrieved from reference TRBV9 and TRBJ2-1, is DSGVTQTPKHLITATGQRVTLRCSPRSGDLSVYWYQQSLDQGLQFLIQYYNGEERAKGNILERFSAQQFPDLHSELNLSSLELGDSALYFCASSGIAGIGNEQFFGPGTRLTVL.

This rearrangement joins TRBV20-1 to TRBJ1-3; lacking DNA, the TRBD1 call made by TCRdb goes unchecked. CDR1 is DFQATT, CDR2 SNEGSKA, per germline (reference sequence). There are 15 residues in the CDR3. The CDR3 is CSAPSIGDSGNTIYF.

This CDR3 reads CASKGAFSTDTQYF. This sequence joins TRBV12-3 or TRBV12-4 and TRBJ2-3; TCRdb names TRBD1, which stays unverified in the absence of DNA. The CDR3 is made up of 14 amino acids.

This chain joins TRBV5-1 and TRBJ2-1. Germline V gene sequence: CDR1 SGHRS, CDR2 YFSETQ. The CDR3 loop spans 16 amino acids. The CDR3 loop is CASSRAGGNTYNEQFF. Looking up the rest from reference TRBV5-1 and TRBJ2-1 gives the full variable domain: KAGVTQTPRYLIKTRGQQVTLSCSPISGHRSVSWYQQTPGQGLQFLFEYFSETQRNKGNFPGRFSGRQFSNSRSEMNVSTLELGDSALYLCASSRAGGNTYNEQFFGPGTRLTVL.

This sequence joins TRBV25-1 and TRBJ2-3; checking the TCRdb D call of TRBD1 is not possible without DNA. This CDR3 has 16 amino acids. Germline values: CDR1 MGHDK, CDR2 SYGVNS. CDR3 sequence: CASSRTGLLYTDTQYF. Drawing the rest from reference TRBV25-1 and TRBJ2-3, the complete variable domain is EADIYQTPRYLVIGTGKKITLECSQTMGHDKMYWYQQDPGMELHLIHYSYGVNSTEKGDLSSESTVSRIRTEHFPLTLESARPSHTSQYLCASSRTGLLYTDTQYFGPGTRLTVL.

The chain links TRBV29-1 to TRBJ1-2; TCRdb's D call of TRBD1 is untestable without DNA. Germline V CDR1 and CDR2: SQVTM, ANQGSEA. The CDR3 runs 14 residues. The CDR3 sequence: CSVRGGGAPQGYTF.

This chain connects TRBV15 to TRBJ2-1; TCRdb's D call of TRBD1 is untestable without DNA. Germline V lookup: CDR1 LNHNV, CDR2 YYDKDF (reference sequence). The CDR3 has 14 amino acids. The CDR3 loop reads CATSRDLMGGEQFF.

V is TRBV6-5 and J is TRBJ2-2; TCRdb's D call, TRBD1, is unchecked because there is no DNA. The CDR3 loop spans 15 amino acids. Germline V gene data show CDR1 as MNHEY and CDR2 as SVGAGI. CDR3 sequence: CASSGRGAGTGELFF.

The V gene is TRBV10-3, the J gene TRBJ1-5. The CDR3 has 13 residues. CDR1 is ENHRY, CDR2 SYGVKD, per germline. The CDR3 sequence: CAVAVSGNQPQHF.

The V gene is TRBV20-1, the J gene TRBJ2-5; as DNA is missing, the TRBD2 call by TCRdb cannot be tested. The CDR3 totals 16 residues. Germline-derived CDR1 and CDR2 are DFQATT and SNEGSKA (reference sequence). CDR3 sequence: CSARRTSGRAGETQYF.

The CDR3 spells CASSQDPQWIQYF. The chain links TRBV3-1 to TRBJ2-4; as DNA is missing, the TRBD1 call by TCRdb cannot be tested. Germline assignment: CDR1 LGHDT and CDR2 YNNKEL (reference sequence). This CDR3 spans 13 amino acids.

The chain joins TRBV12-3 or TRBV12-4 to TRBJ1-2. The CDR3 has 15 amino acids. CDR3 amino acids: CASSLPPLANYGYTF.

J is TRBJ2-2 and V is TRBV12-3 or TRBV12-4; there is no DNA to check the TCRdb D call of TRBD2. This CDR3 has 18 amino acids. The chain's CDR3 is CASSFRTSGRANTGELFF.

The rearrangement links TRBV5-6 to TRBJ1-2. The germline CDR1 and CDR2 sequences are SGHDT and YYEEEE. The CDR3 loop spans 14 amino acids. CDR3 residues: CASSLVPANYGYTF.

This sequence joins TRBV20-1 and TRBJ1-1. Germline V CDR1 and CDR2: DFQATT, SNEGSKA (reference sequence). CDR3 length: 13 amino acids. This CDR3 reads CSAKRWFATEAFF.